This entry concerns a single T cell receptor beta chain. Its antigen is still unknown. This entry belongs to a study of T cells after posttransplantation cyclophosphamide. Study-level points and caveats: After PTCy, TRB diversity resembled that of CNI/methotrexate controls. Donor CD8+ memory clones often dominated recipient blood repertoires at later times.

Profiling relied on immunoSEQ multiplex PCR, and the TCRdb table lists in-frame clones only, not all of them. The table includes 8,000 to 10,000 clones, over 95% detected once. Looked up from germline, CDR1 is SGDLS and CDR2 is YYNGEE. The CDR3 contains 14 residues. The J segment lost 7 bases and the V segment lost 4 bases, leaving 4 bases of the junction unmatched. This clonotype was obtained from a man aged 45-65 years in good health, CMV-negative, and a related stem cell transplant donor. This chain joins TRBV9 and TRBJ1-5, with 11 nucleotides matching TRBD1. The sequencing input was naive CD8+ T cells sorted from PBMCs. The CDR3 bases are TGTGCCAGCAGCCTAGGGACAGGGGGACAGCCCCAGCATTTT. Translation: CASSLGTGGQPQHF.